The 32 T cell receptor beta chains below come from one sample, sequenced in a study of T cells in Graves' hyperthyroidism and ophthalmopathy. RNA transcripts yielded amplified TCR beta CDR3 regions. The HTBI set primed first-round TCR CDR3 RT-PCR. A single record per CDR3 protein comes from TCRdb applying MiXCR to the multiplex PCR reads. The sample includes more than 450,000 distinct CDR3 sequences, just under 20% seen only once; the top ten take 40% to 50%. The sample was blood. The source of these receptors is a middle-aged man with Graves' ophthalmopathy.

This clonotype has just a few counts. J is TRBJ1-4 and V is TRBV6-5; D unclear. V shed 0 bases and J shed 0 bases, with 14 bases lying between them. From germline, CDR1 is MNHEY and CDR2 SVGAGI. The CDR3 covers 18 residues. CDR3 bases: TGTGCCAGCAGTTACTCGAGTCCGGGGTTGTCAACTAATGAAAAACTGTTTTTT. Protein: CASSYSSPGLSTNEKLFF.

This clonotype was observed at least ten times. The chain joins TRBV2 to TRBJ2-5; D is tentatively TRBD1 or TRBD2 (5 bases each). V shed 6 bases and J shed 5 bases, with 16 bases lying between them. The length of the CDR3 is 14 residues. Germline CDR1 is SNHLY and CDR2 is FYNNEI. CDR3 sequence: CASSFRDLGETQYF. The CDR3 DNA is TGTGCCAGCAGCTTCCGGGACCTTGGGGAGACCCAGTACTTC.

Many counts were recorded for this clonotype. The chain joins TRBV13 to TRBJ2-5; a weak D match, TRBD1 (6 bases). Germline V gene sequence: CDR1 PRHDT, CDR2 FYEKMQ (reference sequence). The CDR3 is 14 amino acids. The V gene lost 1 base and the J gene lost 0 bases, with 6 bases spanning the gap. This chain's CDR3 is CASSLDRDQETQYF. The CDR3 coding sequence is TGTGCCAGCAGCTTAGACAGGGACCAAGAGACCCAGTACTTC.

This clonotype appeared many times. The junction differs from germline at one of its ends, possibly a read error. For the CDR3, the DNA is TGTGCCAGCAGCCCGGACAGAACGCGGTCCTCCGAGCAGTACTTC. Residues: CASSPDRTRSSEQYF. V usage is TRBV7-2 and J usage is TRBJ2-7, with a weak D call TRBD1 (6 bases). There are 15 residues in the CDR3. CDR1 and CDR2 (germline): SGHTA, FQGNSA. Looking up the rest from reference TRBV7-2 and TRBJ2-7 gives the full variable domain: GAGVSQSPSNKVTEKGKDVELRCDPISGHTALYWYRQSLGQGLEFLIYFQGNSAPDKSGLPSDRFSAERTGGSVSTLTIQRTQQEDSAVYLCASSPDRTRSSEQYFGPGTRLTVT.

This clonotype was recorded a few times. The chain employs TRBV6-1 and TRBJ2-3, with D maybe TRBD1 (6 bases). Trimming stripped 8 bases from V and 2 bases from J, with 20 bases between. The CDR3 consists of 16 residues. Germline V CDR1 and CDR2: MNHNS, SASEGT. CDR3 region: CASQYYRVGNTDTQYF. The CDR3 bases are TGTGCCAGCCAGTACTACAGGGTGGGTAACACAGATACGCAGTATTTT.

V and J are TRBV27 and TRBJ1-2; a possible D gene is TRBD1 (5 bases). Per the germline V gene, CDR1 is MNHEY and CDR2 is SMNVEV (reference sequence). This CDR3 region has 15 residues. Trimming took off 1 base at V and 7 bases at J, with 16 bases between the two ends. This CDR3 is CASSLLMGPGVGYTF. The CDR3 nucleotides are TGTGCCAGCAGTTTATTAATGGGACCGGGGGTTGGCTACACCTTC.

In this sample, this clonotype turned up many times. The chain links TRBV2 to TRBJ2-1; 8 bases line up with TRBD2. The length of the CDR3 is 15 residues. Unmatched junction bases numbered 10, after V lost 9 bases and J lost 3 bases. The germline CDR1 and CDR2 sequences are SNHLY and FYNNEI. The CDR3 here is CARAPGGGDYNEQFF. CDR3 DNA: TGTGCCAGAGCCCCGGGGGGGGGCGACTACAATGAGCAGTTCTTC.

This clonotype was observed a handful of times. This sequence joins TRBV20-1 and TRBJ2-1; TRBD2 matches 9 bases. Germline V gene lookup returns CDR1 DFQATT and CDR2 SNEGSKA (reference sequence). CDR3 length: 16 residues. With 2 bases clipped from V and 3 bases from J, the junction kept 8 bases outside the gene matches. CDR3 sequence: CSARPSGTSVYNEQFF. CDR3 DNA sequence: TGCAGTGCTAGACCTAGCGGGACATCGGTCTACAATGAGCAGTTCTTC.

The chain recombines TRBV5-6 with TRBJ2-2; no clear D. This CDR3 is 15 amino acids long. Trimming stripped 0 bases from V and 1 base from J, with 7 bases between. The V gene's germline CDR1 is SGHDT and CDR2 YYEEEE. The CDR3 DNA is TGTGCCAGCAGCTTGGGGCAGATGAACACCGGGGAGCTGTTTTTT. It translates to CASSLGQMNTGELFF.

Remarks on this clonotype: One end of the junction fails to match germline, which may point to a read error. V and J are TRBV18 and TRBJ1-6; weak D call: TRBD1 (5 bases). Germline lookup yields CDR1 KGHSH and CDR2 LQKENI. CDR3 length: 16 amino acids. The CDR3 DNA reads TGTGCCAGCTCACCGCCCGTTGGGACCTATAATTCATCCCTCCACTTT. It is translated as CASSPPVGTYNSSLHF.

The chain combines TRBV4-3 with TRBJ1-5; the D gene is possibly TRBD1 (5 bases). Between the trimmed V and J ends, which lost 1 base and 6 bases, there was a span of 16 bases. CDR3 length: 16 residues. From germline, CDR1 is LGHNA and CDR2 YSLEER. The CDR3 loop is CASSQGVFGGAQPQHF. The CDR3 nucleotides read TGCGCCAGCAGCCAAGGGGTCTTTGGGGGAGCTCAGCCCCAGCATTTT.

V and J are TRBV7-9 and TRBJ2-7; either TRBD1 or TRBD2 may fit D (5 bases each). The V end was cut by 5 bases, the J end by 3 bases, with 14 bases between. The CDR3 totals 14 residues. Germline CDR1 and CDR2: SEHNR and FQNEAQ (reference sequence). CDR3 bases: TGTGCCAGCAGCCAGCCGGGGCAGAGCTACGAGCAGTACTTC. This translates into CASSQPGQSYEQYF. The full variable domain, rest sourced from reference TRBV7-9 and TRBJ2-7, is DTGVSQNPRHKITKRGQNVTFRCDPISEHNRLYWYRQTLGQGPEFLTYFQNEAQLEKSRLLSDRFSAERPKGSFSTLEIQRTEQGDSAMYLCASSQPGQSYEQYFGPGTRLTVT.

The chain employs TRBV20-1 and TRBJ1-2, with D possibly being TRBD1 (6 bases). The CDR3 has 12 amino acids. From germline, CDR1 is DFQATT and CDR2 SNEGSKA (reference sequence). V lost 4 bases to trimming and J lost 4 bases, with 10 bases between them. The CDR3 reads CSATDSTYGYTF. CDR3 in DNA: TGCAGTGCTACGGACAGTACCTATGGCTACACCTTC.

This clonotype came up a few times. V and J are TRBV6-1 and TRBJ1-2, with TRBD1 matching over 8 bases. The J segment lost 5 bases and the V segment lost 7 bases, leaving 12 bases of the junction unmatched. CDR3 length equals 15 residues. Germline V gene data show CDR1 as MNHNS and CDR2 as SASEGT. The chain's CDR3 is CASKDVTGVLYGYTF. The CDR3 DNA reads TGTGCCAGCAAAGATGTGACAGGGGTGTTATATGGCTACACCTTC.

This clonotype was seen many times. The CDR3 bases are TGTGCCAGCAGCTTAACCTCGGGGGTCTCCTACGAGCAGTACTTC. Amino acids: CASSLTSGVSYEQYF. The chain has TRBV11-2 and TRBJ2-7; D perhaps matches TRBD2 (6 bases). V was clipped by 2 bases and J by 0 bases, with 11 bases between them. CDR1 and CDR2 from the germline V gene are SGHAT and FQNNGV. This CDR3 contains 15 residues.

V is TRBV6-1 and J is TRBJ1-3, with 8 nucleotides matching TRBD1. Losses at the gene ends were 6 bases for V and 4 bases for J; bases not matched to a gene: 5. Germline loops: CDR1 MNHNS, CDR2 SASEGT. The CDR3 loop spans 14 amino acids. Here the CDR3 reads CASRGQGAGNTIYF. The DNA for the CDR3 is TGTGCCAGCAGGGGTCAGGGGGCGGGAAACACCATATATTTT.

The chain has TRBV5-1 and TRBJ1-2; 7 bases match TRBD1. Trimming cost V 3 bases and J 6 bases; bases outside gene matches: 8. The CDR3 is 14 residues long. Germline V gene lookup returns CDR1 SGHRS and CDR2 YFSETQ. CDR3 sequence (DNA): TGCGCCAGCAGCTGGACAGGAGAGCAGGATGGCTACACCTTC. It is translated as CASSWTGEQDGYTF.

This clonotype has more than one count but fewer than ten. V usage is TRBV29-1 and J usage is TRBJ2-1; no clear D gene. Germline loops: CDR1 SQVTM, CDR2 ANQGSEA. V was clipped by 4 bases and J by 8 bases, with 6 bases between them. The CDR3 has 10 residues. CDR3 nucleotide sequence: TGCAGCGTTGGAGTTGATGAGCAGTTCTTC. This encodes CSVGVDEQFF.

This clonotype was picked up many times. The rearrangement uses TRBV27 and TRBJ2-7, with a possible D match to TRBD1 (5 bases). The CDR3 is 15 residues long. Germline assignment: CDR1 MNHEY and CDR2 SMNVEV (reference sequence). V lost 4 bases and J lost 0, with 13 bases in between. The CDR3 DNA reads TGTGCCAGCAGTTCACGGCCAGGGTTCTCCTACGAGCAGTACTTC. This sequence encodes CASSSRPGFSYEQYF.

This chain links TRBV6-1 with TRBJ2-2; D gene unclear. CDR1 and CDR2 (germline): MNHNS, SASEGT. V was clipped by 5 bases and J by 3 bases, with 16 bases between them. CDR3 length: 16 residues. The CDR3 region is CASSFTRLGHTGELFF. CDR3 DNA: TGTGCCAGCAGTTTTACTCGGCTAGGACACACCGGGGAGCTGTTTTTT.

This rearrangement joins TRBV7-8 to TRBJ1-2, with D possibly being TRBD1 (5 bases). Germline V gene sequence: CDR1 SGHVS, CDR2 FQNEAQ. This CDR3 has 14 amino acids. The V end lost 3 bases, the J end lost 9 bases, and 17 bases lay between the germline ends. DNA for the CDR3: TGTGCCAGCAGCTTTACAGGCCTCGACAGAAGCTACACCTTC. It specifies CASSFTGLDRSYTF.

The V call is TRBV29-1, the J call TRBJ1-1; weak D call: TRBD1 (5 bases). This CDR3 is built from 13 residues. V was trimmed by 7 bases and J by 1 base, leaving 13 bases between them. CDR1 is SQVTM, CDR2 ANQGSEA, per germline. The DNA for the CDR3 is TGCAGCGCCCAGGGTCCAACGAACACTGAAGCTTTCTTT. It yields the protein CSAQGPTNTEAFF.

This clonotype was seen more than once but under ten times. The CDR3: CAAAQGGEQFF. CDR3 sequence (DNA): TGTGCGGCGGCGCAGGGGGGGGAGCAGTTCTTC. V gene TRBV6-1 combines with J gene TRBJ2-1; perhaps D is TRBD1 or TRBD2 (7 bases each). CDR3 length: 11 residues. Germline CDR1 MNHNS, CDR2 SASEGT.

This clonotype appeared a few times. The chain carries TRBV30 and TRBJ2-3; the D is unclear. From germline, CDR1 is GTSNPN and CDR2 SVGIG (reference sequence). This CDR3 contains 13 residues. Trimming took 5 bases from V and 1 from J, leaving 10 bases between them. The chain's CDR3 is CAWVFGGTDTQYF. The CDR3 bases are TGTGCCTGGGTTTTCGGTGGCACAGATACGCAGTATTTT.

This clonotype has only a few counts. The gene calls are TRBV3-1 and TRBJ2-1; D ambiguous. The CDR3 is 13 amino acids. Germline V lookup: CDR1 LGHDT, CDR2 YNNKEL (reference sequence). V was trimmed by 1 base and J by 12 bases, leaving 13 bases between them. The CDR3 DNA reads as TGTGCCAGCAGCCAAGGTCTCTTTTCGTCGCAGTTCTTC. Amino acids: CASSQGLFSSQFF.

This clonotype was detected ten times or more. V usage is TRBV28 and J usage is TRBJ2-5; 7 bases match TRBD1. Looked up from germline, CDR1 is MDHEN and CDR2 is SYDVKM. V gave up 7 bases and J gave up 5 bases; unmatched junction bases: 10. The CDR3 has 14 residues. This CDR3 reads CASNAPTGQETQYF. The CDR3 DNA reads TGTGCCAGCAACGCCCCGACAGGGCAGGAGACCCAGTACTTC.

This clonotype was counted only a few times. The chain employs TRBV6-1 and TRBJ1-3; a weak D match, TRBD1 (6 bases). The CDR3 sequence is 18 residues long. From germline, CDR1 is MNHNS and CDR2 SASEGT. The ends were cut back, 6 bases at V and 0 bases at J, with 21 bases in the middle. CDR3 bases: TGTGCCAGCAGAAGGGGGGGCAGCCTCCCAAACTCTGGAAACACCATATATTTT. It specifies CASRRGGSLPNSGNTIYF.

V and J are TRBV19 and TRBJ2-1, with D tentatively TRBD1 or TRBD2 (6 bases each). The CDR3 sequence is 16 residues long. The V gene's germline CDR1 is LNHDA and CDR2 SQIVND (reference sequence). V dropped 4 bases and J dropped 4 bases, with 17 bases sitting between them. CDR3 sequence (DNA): TGTGCCAGTAGTAATGGGGGGACAAACAAGTACAATGAGCAGTTCTTC. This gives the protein CASSNGGTNKYNEQFF. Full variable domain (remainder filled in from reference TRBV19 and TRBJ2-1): DGGITQSPKYLFRKEGQNVTLSCEQNLNHDAMYWYRQDPGQGLRLIYYSQIVNDFQKGDIAEGYSVSREKKESFPLTVTSAQKNPTAFYLCASSNGGTNKYNEQFFGPGTRLTVL.

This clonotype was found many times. The CDR3 coding sequence is TGTGCCAGCAGTGGAGAGGGCGTCGGAAAACTGTTTTTT. Translation: CASSGEGVGKLFF. The V call is TRBV2, the J call TRBJ1-4; D call uncertain. V lost 4 bases and J lost 10, with 13 bases in between. The CDR3 contains 13 residues. The germline gives CDR1 SNHLY, CDR2 FYNNEI.

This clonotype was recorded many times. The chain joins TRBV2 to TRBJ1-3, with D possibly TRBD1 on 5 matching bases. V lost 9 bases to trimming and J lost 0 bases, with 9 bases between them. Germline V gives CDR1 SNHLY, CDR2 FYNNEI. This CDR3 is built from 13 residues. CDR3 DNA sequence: TGTGCCAGAACTGGGGCCTCTGGAAACACCATATATTTT. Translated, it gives CARTGASGNTIYF.

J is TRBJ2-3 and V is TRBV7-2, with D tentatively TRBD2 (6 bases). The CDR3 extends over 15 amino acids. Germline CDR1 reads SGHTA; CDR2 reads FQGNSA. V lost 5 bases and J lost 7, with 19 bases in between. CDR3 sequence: CASSGVKASANTQYF. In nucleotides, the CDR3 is TGTGCCAGCAGCGGGGTAAAGGCTAGCGCCAATACGCAGTATTTT.

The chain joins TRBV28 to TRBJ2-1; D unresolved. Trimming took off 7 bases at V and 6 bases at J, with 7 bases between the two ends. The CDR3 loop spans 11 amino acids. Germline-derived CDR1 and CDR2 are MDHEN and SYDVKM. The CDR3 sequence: CASKGLNEQFF. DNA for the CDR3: TGTGCCAGCAAGGGCCTCAATGAGCAGTTCTTC.